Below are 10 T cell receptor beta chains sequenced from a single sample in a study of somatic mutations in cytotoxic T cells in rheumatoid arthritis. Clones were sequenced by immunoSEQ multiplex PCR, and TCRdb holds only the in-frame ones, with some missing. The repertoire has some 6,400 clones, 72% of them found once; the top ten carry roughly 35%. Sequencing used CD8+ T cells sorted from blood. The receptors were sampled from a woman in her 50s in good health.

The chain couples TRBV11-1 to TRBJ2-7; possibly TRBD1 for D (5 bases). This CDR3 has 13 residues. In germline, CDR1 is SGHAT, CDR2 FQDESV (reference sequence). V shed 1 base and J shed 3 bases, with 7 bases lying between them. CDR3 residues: CASSLVTDYEQYF. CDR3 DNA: TGTGCCAGCAGCTTAGTGACAGACTACGAGCAGTACTTC.

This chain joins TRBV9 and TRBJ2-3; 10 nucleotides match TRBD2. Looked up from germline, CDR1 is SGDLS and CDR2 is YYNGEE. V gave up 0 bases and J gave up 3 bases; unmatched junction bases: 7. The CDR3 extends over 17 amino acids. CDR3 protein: CASSVDKRGGSTDTQYF. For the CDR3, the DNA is TGTGCCAGCAGCGTAGACAAGCGGGGGGGTTCTACAGATACGCAGTATTTT.

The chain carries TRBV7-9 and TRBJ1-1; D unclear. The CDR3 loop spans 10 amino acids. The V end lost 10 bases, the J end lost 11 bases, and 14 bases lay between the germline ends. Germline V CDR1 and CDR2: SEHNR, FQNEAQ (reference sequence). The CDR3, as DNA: TGTGCCACCGTCGGTAGTTCCGCTTTCTTT. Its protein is CATVGSSAFF.

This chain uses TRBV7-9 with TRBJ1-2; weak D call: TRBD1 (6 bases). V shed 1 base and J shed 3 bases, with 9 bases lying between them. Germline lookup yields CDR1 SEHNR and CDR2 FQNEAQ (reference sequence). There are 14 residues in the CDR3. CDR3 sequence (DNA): TGTGCCAGCAGCTTAGGCAGGGGCTACTATGGCTACACCTTC. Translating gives CASSLGRGYYGYTF.

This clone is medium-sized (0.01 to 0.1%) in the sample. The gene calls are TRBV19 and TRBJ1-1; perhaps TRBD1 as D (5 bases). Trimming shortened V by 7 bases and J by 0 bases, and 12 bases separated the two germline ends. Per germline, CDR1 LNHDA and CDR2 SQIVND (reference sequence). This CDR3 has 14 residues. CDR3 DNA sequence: TGTGCCAGTAAGTGGGGCAGGATGAACACTGAAGCTTTCTTT. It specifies CASKWGRMNTEAFF.

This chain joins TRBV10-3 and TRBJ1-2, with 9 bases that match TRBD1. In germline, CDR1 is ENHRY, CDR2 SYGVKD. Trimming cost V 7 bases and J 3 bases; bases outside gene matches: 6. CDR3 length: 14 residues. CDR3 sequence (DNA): TGTGCCATCACCGGGACAGGGCTTGACTATGGCTACACCTTC. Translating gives CAITGTGLDYGYTF.

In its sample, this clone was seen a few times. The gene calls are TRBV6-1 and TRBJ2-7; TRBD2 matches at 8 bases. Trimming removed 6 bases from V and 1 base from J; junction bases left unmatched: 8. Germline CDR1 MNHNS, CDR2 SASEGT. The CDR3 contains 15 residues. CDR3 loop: CASSVAGGGSYEQYF. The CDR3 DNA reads TGTGCCAGCAGCGTAGCCGGGGGGGGGTCCTACGAGCAGTACTTC.

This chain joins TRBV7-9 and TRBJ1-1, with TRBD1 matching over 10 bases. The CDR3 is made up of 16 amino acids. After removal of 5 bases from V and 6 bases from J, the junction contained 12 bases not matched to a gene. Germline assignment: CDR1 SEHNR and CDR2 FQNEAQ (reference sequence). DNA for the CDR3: TGTGCCAGCAGCCCCCCCGGACAGGGGGTTTCTTCTGAAGCTTTCTTT. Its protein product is CASSPPGQGVSSEAFF.

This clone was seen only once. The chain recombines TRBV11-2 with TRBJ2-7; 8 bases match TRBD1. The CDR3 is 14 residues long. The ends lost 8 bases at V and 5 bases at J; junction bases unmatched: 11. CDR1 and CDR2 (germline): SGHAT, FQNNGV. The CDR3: CASSYGQGSHEQYF. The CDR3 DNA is TGTGCCAGCTCGTATGGACAGGGATCCCACGAGCAGTACTTC.

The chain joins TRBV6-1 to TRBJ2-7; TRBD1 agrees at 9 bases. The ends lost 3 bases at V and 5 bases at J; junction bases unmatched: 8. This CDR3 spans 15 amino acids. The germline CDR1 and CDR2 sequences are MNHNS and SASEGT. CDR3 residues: CASSDPTGGRHEQYF. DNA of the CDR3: TGTGCCAGCAGTGACCCGACAGGGGGACGACACGAGCAGTACTTC.